This section outlines one TCR beta chain sequence together with its context. There is no known antigen for this receptor. Per-base quality was not reported, and no clone a single base away is much larger than it. The record originates from a study of T cell repertoires in breast cancer (dated by TCRdb to the mid-2010s). Study-wide context: Samples profiled in the study came from tumors, lymph nodes and peripheral blood lymphocytes of breast cancer patients, along with peripheral blood from healthy control donors. The majority of the 20 or so patient tumors analyzed for shared TCRs were ER+/PR+. Controls included nine healthy donors of an age range similar to the patients. On average, about 540,000 sequences per sample and around 10 reads per input cell were obtained by sequencing. Because breast cancer has a low mutational burden and common mutations are rare, the study reasoned that TCRs shared between breast cancer patients would target shared antigens. Tumors and tumor-involved lymph nodes were minced and digested with Liberase and DNase, then filtered through 70-um and 40-um filters. Tumor-free lymph nodes were processed without enzymatic digestion, and blood samples were separated by Ficoll.

Broad study findings and their caveats: Genuine antitumor clones may have been missed because singleton TCRs were discarded and only part of each tumor was sampled. Shared TCRs were encoded by various nucleotide sequences, which suggests selection and expansion based on antigen. Emulsion RT-PCR was considered qualitative rather than quantitative, because transcript abundance and primer differences skewed the recovery of clones. Compared with tumor-free nodes, tumor-involved sentinel lymph nodes shared about fourfold more TCRs with matched tumor repertoires (roughly 7.3% versus 1.9%). TRBV7 predominance was observed among shared TCRs, which possibly reflected tumor recognition or mispriming bias from eight TRBV7 primers. Roughly 18 TCR pairs were shared across seven or more patient tumors and rarely found in control blood, suggesting possible tumor specificity.

Trimming takes 2 bases from V and 3 bases from J, and the germline ends sit 7 bases apart. Its CDR3 holds 13 amino acids, cysteine through phenylalanine. The kept DNA is CDR3 alone, 39 bases in frame from the first base. Via the germline V gene, CDR1 is SGHTA and CDR2 FQGNSA. Receptor libraries were prepared by emulsion pairing. Unpaired genes were suppressed in a second nested PCR with blocking oligos, after which Illumina adaptors and barcodes were added in a third nested PCR. Each emulsion RT-PCR master mix contained roughly 4,500-250,000 T cells, with C-region, Stepout and V-region primers. The Micellula Emulsion and Purification Kit was used to generate emulsions, and Qiagen OneStep RT-PCR reagents were used for RT-PCR. Pooled libraries were sequenced on an Illumina MiSeq with paired-end 2 x 250 reads. In the paper's pipeline: Read pairs were joined in Galaxy and clipped at the engineered overlap into separate alpha and beta files, and reads that were not clipped were discarded. To assign alpha-beta pairs, the researchers used CompleteTCR, a MiTCR-based pipeline that relies on an R script to link chains sharing read cluster identifiers. TCR sequences that were observed only once, about 1-3.4% of the total, were removed as potential sequencing errors. Using fastp trimming at Q25 and MiXCR clonotype assembly, TCRdb reanalyzed the public sequencing data and kept in-frame beta chains. CDR3 protein duplicates are merged, each entry listing the most common genes and DNA. The V and J calls and clone size are TCRdb's, not the authors'. The table for this sample lists approximately 37,000 distinct CDR3 sequences; 45% of them were counted only once. The leading ten clones occupy less than 80% of the sample.

To analyze paired alpha-beta TCRs of CD8+ T cells, the study used an expanded emulsion RT-PCR method with primers covering all TCR V genes. CD8+ T cells were isolated with a CD8 positive selection kit and were then incubated overnight in roughly 10 IU/mL IL-2 prior to emulsion RT-PCR. The chain is made from TRBV7-2 and TRBJ2-5, with the D gene call left open. The sequencing input was CD8+ T cells. This clonotype was sampled from a pool of human donors with breast cancer or a healthy control (not recorded which). The DNA reads as follows: TGTGCCAGCAGCTTAACTATGGAAGAGACCCAGTACTTC. Translated, it reads CASSLTMEETQYF.